This TCR beta chain was captured by sequencing in a study of T cells in Graves' hyperthyroidism and ophthalmopathy. Amplification yielded TCR beta CDR3 regions, with RNA transcripts as the source. The HTBI primer set drove a first-round RT-PCR of the TCR CDR3. TCRdb itself ran the multiplex PCR reads through MiXCR, one entry per CDR3 protein. The repertoire includes about 410,000 distinct CDR3 sequences, around 15% of them detected once, and about 13% sits in the top ten. The V end was cut by 3 bases, the J end by 6 bases, with 22 bases between. This CDR3 contains 17 residues. The V gene's germline CDR1 is SGDLS and CDR2 YYNGEE.

The receptor comes from a man younger than 30 with Graves' ophthalmopathy. The sample comprised blood. This chain uses TRBV9 with TRBJ2-1; D possibly matches TRBD1 or TRBD2 (5 bases each). CDR3 in amino acids: CASSDKQEAAPGNEQFF. DNA for the CDR3: TGTGCCAGCAGCGACAAACAGGAGGCCGCCCCTGGCAATGAGCAGTTCTTC.